This entry describes one T cell receptor (beta chain). This clone was picked up many times. Its antigen is currently not known. The CDR3 is cut off 3 residues early in the read; its end comes from the germline J gene. This entry is derived from a study of T cell clonality in common variable immunodeficiency (dated by TCRdb to about 2015). The CDR3 covers 14 residues, taking in both the cysteine and the phenylalanine. Sequencing covers 33 bases of the CDR3, shown here with the frame starting at base 1. Sequences SGHNT (CDR1) and YYREEE (CDR2) are obtained from the germline V gene (reference sequence). V and J are truncated by 4 bases and 5 bases respectively, leaving an intervening sequence of 15 bases. General conclusions and limits of the study: Increased TCRbeta clonality was found in CVID subjects compared with healthy controls (t-test p = 0.018), with the increase being most characteristic of about a third of subjects. Correlations between repertoire features and clinical complications were limited by patient heterogeneity within the CVID cohort. Fewer deletions and N-nucleotide insertions were reportedly observed in CVID TCRbeta sequences, and highly modified clones with 13 or more V deletions were reportedly absent from CVID TCRbeta sequences. CVID subjects shared fewer TCRbeta clones with each other than healthy controls did (p < 0.0001). According to the authors, figuring out what caused the increased clonality in CVID would require sequencing the repertoires of T cell subpopulations. Even though DNA input was equal, the average per sample came to about 74,000 unique sequences for controls compared with roughly 30,000 for CVID samples.

Most CVID patients and most healthy controls were of Caucasian heritage. Heparinized peripheral whole blood samples of about 5 to 9 ml were collected from each donor. Genomic DNA from adults with common variable immune deficiency (CVID) and from healthy adult controls was used for sequencing of TCRbeta CDR3 repertoires. The control group was made up of around 22 healthy adult volunteers (about ten male and 12 female) whose ages ranged from about 23 to 66 years, with a mean age of approximately 34. Diluted blood was subjected to density centrifugation over Hypaque 1077 or Ficoll-Paque for isolation of peripheral blood mononuclear cells. Unsorted mononuclear cells served as the source of genomic DNA, which was extracted either by Qiagen column purification or by a centrifugation-based method. For sequencing, equivalent amounts of genomic DNA were input from CVID and control samples. For every sample, a 60 bp segment covering the rearranged TCRbeta CDR3 region was amplified and then sequenced. The immunoSEQ assay, a bias-corrected multiplex PCR combined with high-throughput sequencing, was used for TCRbeta amplification. The original pipeline was this. Every unique nucleotide sequence was considered a clone and was annotated with V, D and J genes, copy number and frequency. Sequences were labeled productive if in frame, and non-productive if out of frame or containing stop codons. As previously described, Shannon's entropy was used to calculate clonality. Mean CDR3 Kyte-Doolittle hydropathy was derived from the predicted amino acid sequences of productive clones. The R hclust function was used to hierarchically cluster scaled V gene usage with Manhattan distance and complete linkage. Clone sharing by CDR3 amino acid sequence was assessed by resampling 12 repertoires per group over 100 rounds. The repertoires were screened for 55 to 75 published EBV-specific TCRbeta sequences and approximately 240 published CMV-specific TCRbeta sequences. Two CVID samples yielding fewer than 10,000 sequences were excluded from analysis, leaving fewer than 50 CVID repertoires. In TCRdb, the immuneACCESS table is reduced to in-frame sequences with V and J assigned. These tables do not hold every clone; where another copy was compared, an unresolved V gene accounts for under half, and the others remain unexplained. V, J and clone size derive from that table, while D and trimming were established from the DNA sequence. This sample was tabulated with about 60,000 clones, among which there are no singletons. Of the sample, about 1.7% is held by the ten largest clones.

Rearrangement joined TRBV5-4 to TRBJ2-5; the D region possibly corresponds to TRBD1 (5 bases align). The specimen sequenced was peripheral blood mononuclear cells. The receptor was isolated from a person aged 18 to 75 in good health. The CDR3 reads as follows: CASSVRDSRETQYF. The covered CDR3 bases are TGTGCCAGCAGCGTGAGAGACAGTAGGGAGACC.